This T cell receptor (beta chain) was sequenced in a study of a mutant IDH1 vaccine in newly diagnosed glioma. Whole-study context: Radiotherapy, temozolomide, or both had been given previously, and both were given to most.

Using immunoSEQ multiplex PCR, the repertoire was profiled, and TCRdb retains in-frame clones only, with some absent. The sample carries about 54,000 clones, about nine tenths recorded once. The sample's time point: week 35, safety follow-up. In the vaccine, a single dose held 300 ug of the mutant IDH1 20-mer peptide, along with topical imiquimod. The V gene's germline CDR1 is SEHNR and CDR2 FQNEAQ (reference sequence). V gave up 6 bases and J gave up 2 bases; unmatched junction bases: 0. The CDR3 contains 14 residues. Comment on this clone: What it binds is not known.

J is TRBJ2-5 and V is TRBV7-9; 13 bases fit TRBD2. The sequencing here drew on PBMCs, taken from a glioma patient whose treatment included an IDH1 peptide vaccine. This TCR came from a man aged 35 to 55 with glioma. CDR3 loop: CASRTSGRQETQYF. In nucleotides, the CDR3 is TGTGCCAGCAGGACTAGCGGGAGGCAAGAGACCCAGTACTTC.